Below, one T cell receptor (beta chain) is given with its context. What it binds is not known. Before sequencing, viral peptide pools were used by the ViraFEST assay to expand antigen-specific CD4+ T cells. At the end of 9 to 11 days of culture, CD4+ T cells were isolated. Between March and December 2020, the person had a SARS-CoV-2 infection that PCR confirmed. This entry is derived from a study of vaccination effects on CD4 cells after COVID-19. General observations from the study: Late post-vaccination samples showed marked contraction of infection- and vaccine-induced clones.

Assay: immunoSEQ multiplex PCR; the TCRdb copy retains only in-frame clones and omits some. The table has more than 20,000 clones, 75% to 85% seen once; the top ten hold approximately 35%. After removal of 5 bases from V and 1 base from J, the junction contained 7 bases not matched to a gene. This CDR3 comprises 15 residues. Germline CDR1 is SGHRS and CDR2 is YFSETQ. The chain employs TRBV5-1 and TRBJ2-3; 7 bases agree with TRBD2. The sequence was collected from a human donor who had a prior SARS-CoV-2 infection. The material was CD4+ T cells from PBMCs cultured with a peptide pool, obtained before COVID-19 vaccination. CDR3 DNA: TGCGCCAGCAGTCCGAGCGGGGTTCGCACAGATACGCAGTATTTT. Amino acids: CASSPSGVRTDTQYF.